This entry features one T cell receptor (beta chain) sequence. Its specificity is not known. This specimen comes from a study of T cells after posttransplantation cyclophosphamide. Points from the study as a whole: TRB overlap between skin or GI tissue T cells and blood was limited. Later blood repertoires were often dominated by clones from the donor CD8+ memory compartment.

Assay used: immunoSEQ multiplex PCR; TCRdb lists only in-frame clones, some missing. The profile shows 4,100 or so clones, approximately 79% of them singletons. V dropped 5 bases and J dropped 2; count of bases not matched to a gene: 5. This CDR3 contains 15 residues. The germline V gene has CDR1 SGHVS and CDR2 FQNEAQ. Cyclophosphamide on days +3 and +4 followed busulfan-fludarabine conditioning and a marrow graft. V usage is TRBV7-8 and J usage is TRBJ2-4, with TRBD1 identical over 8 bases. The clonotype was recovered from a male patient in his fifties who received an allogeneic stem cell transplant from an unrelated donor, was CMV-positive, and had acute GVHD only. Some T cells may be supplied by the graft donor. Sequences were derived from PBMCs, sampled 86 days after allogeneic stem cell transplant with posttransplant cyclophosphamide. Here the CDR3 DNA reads TGTGCCAGCAGCCCTTGGACAGGGACCAAAAACATTCAGTACTTC. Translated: CASSPWTGTKNIQYF.